This paragraph reports one T cell receptor (beta chain). Its specificity is not known. Libraries were prepared by immunoSEQ multiplex PCR; TCRdb keeps only in-frame clonotypes and omits some of them. Here the sample spans some 11,000 clones, 81% being singletons. This entry belongs to a study of chemoradiotherapy in HPV16-positive cancers. V was clipped by 4 bases and J by 2 bases; unmatched bases: 6. The CDR3 runs 15 residues. The germline CDR1 and CDR2 sequences are SGDLS and YYNGEE. Whole-study results and caveats: The functional HPV-specific definition rests on just a couple of HPV16-positive patients. Better recurrence-free survival went with HPV-responsive T-cell expansion in HPV16-positive patients.

This material was obtained from a patient who underwent chemoradiotherapy. The chain carries TRBV9 and TRBJ2-1; 7 bases agree with TRBD2. This clonotype originated in a human donor with HPV-associated anogenital cancer. The chain's CDR3 is CASSISGAPYNEQFF. The CDR3 region has the DNA TGTGCCAGCAGCATAAGCGGGGCCCCCTACAATGAGCAGTTCTTC.